Detailed here is one T cell receptor beta chain. This clone was picked up a small number of times. Its cognate antigen has yet to be identified. Base qualities are not at hand, and no much larger clone is one base apart. The record originates from a study of beta chain features in type 1 diabetes (dated by TCRdb to between 2018 and 2020). For context, the study as a whole: Patients and healthy donors did not differ in mean age, gender distribution, total cell number or subset yield. Across all samples, some 99 million sorted cells were examined, and cell number per subset correlated strongly with RNA yield. The study compared TCRB repertoires of sorted circulating CD4+ T cell subsets between recently diagnosed type 1 diabetes patients and matched healthy donors. Whereas all 30 or so donors provided naive and central memory subsets, regulatory and stem cell-like memory subsets were isolated from just 8 patients and roughly eight healthy donors. What the work shows at the level of the full study, not this receptor alone: At VDJ recombination sites, type 1 diabetes patients had fewer insertions and more deleted nucleotides, which implies abnormalities in thymic rearrangement. Naive, central memory and regulatory TCRB repertoires appeared more similar among patients than among healthy donors. Because cDNA was sequenced instead of genomic DNA, highly expressing activated cells could be over-represented, though the groups showed no difference in activation or CD3 levels. Shorter templates might have been favored by PCR, but patient and control samples were amplified and corrected together, so both groups would have been affected equally by any skew. Because small numbers of individuals were included in the HLA sub-analyses, any influence of HLA type on TCRB rearrangement was left unresolved. Type 1 diabetes patients showed a moderate but significant shortening of TCRB CDR3 length in all four CD4+ subsets.

The entire isolated RNA was reverse transcribed using the High Capacity cDNA Reverse Transcription Kit, and thus expressed TCRB transcripts were sequenced. Deep immunoSEQ sequencing was applied to naive, central memory and regulatory T cell samples, giving an average of about 3.6 million total reads per sample. Sorted cells were lysed in RLT buffer and RNA was extracted with DNase-treated RNeasy Micro or Mini kits, depending on cell number. Each cell subset was processed separately to prevent cross-contamination, with patient and healthy donor samples processed together. The immunoSEQ multiplex PCR was used to amplify TCRB sequences from cDNA, generating 87-bp fragments that spanned the CDR3 region. The amplicons were sequenced using the Illumina HiSeq platform. As for the original processing: PCR bias was computationally corrected using synthetic template baselines, reads within Hamming distance 2 were collapsed, and singletons that could not be merged were discarded. Reads were aligned against IMGT so that V, D and J genes, CDR3 length and insertions or deletions at six rearrangement sites could be assigned. Within each subset, clonotype counts were normalized to sorted cell number, and only after that were true diversity and Gini coefficients computed with the tcR R package. The overlap coefficient, calculated on TCRB nucleotide sequences, was used to measure repertoire sharing. Out-of-frame TCRB sequences from naive cells were analyzed as a proxy for the pre-selection repertoire. TCRdb limited this immuneACCESS table to in-frame rearrangements with V and J called. A share of clones is missing; checked studies link under half to unresolved V genes, and the rest is unexplained. The V and J calls and clone size are taken from that table; D and trimming were inferred from the DNA. The sample table records 550,000 to 850,000 clones; 13% of these occur just once. The top ten constitute approximately 0.02% of the sample.

V sheds 0 bases and J sheds 7 bases, leaving 11 bases between their ends. The CDR3 goes from the cysteine to the phenylalanine over 15 residues. Of all the DNA, just the CDR3 is kept, 45 bases in frame from base 1. The germline V gene (reference sequence) gives CDR1 as SGHNT and CDR2 as YYREEE. Each donor gave one peripheral blood draw, averaging about 100 mL, which was collected into heparinised tubes. A BD FACSAria II was used to sort naive, central memory, regulatory and stem cell-like memory CD4+ T cells with a panel that included CD45RO, CCR7, CD25, CD127, CD95 and CD27. Every sorted population had a purity above 98%. Right away, PBMCs were isolated by Lymphoprep density gradient centrifugation and were stained directly, with no culture step. So that batch effects would be minimized, each experiment stained and sorted samples in pairs, pairing one healthy donor with one patient.

The rearrangement joined TRBV5-4 to TRBJ1-6; possibly the D gene is TRBD1, per 5 matching bases. Sequencing input: naive CD4+ T cells from blood. According to the study, the label for this sample's cell subset or site signals: true naive CD4+ T cells. This sequence was found in a man between 18 and 35 years old with type 1 diabetes. The CDR3 loop reads CASSLEAGGNSPLHF. The sequenced DNA: TGTGCCAGCAGCTTGGAGGCGGGGGGGAATTCACCCCTCCACTTT.